These 17 T cell receptor beta chains originate from one sample sequenced in a study of CD8+ T cells in alopecia areata. Documented treatment: oral pan-JAK inhibitor, 5-10 mg twice daily. cDNA serving as the sequencing template came from extracted, reverse transcribed RNA. The assay was immunoSEQ multiplex PCR, and TCRdb's table has in-frame clones only and misses some. The sample contains roughly 210,000 clones, approximately 40% of which appear only once. The sequencing here drew on CD4+ T cells sorted from blood, taken at roughly week 36, from a patient treated with tofacitinib. These receptors were collected from a human donor with alopecia areata.

The chain carries TRBV29-1 and TRBJ2-7; weak D call: TRBD2 (5 bases). V dropped 7 bases and J dropped 7 bases, with 17 bases sitting between them. The length of the CDR3 is 12 residues. The germline V gene has CDR1 SQVTM and CDR2 ANQGSEA. CDR3: CSGRTSDREQYF. CDR3 nucleotide sequence: TGCAGCGGGAGGACGTCCGATCGAGAGCAGTACTTC.

Details on this clone: Other DNA sequences within the sample encode an identical CDR3. CDR3 protein: CASSSTSGGYEQYF. In DNA, the CDR3 is TGCGCCAGCAGTTCGACTAGCGGGGGTTACGAGCAGTACTTC. The chain joins TRBV5-1 to TRBJ2-7; 12 nucleotides match TRBD2. From germline, CDR1 is SGHRS and CDR2 YFSETQ. V trimming: 5 bases; J trimming: 4 bases; junction bases outside the gene matches: 4. This CDR3 contains 14 residues. Full variable domain (rest looked up from reference TRBV5-1 and TRBJ2-7): KAGVTQTPRYLIKTRGQQVTLSCSPISGHRSVSWYQQTPGQGLQFLFEYFSETQRNKGNFPGRFSGRQFSNSRSEMNVSTLELGDSALYLCASSSTSGGYEQYFGPGTRLTVT.

This chain uses TRBV5-1 with TRBJ1-4, with a tentative D call TRBD1 (5 bases). This CDR3 spans 13 amino acids. Germline CDR1 SGHRS, CDR2 YFSETQ. With 4 bases removed from V and 7 bases from J, the gap between germline ends came to 11 bases. The DNA for the CDR3 is TGCGCCAGCAGCGCCCGGACAAGTGAAAAACTGTTTTTT. Translating gives CASSARTSEKLFF.

Only a few counts were recorded for this clone. The same CDR3 can be traced to other DNA sequences in this sample. The CDR3 DNA reads as TGTGCCAGCAGCTTAGGGCTAGCGGGAGTCAATGAGCAGTTCTTC. Translating it yields CASSLGLAGVNEQFF. This rearrangement joins TRBV7-3 to TRBJ2-1, with 10 bases identical to TRBD2. The CDR3 has 15 residues. The germline gives CDR1 SGHTA, CDR2 FQGTGA. V trimming: 2 bases; J trimming: 6 bases; junction bases outside the gene matches: 4.

This clone was seen many times. The rearrangement joins TRBV11-2 to TRBJ2-1; TRBD2 matches at 12 bases. V was clipped by 1 base and J by 4 bases; unmatched bases: 8. Germline values: CDR1 SGHAT, CDR2 FQNNGV. The CDR3 covers 18 residues. The DNA for the CDR3 is TGTGCCAGCAGCTTAGTTAGGTGGACTAGCGGGAATTACAATGAGCAGTTCTTC. Protein: CASSLVRWTSGNYNEQFF.

CDR3 in DNA: TGCGCCAGCAGTCCCCCCGGCCGGGCGAACGGGGAGCGGTGTGGCTACACCTTC. Translated, it gives CASSPPGRANGERCGYTF. This rearrangement joins TRBV23-1 to TRBJ1-2; D is unresolved. TRBV23-1 is filed as an ORF, its function uncertain. There are 18 residues in the CDR3. V was clipped by 4 bases and J by 7 bases, with 28 bases between them.

The table lists this clone with a few counts. This chain uses TRBV7-9 with TRBJ2-2; no clear D gene. CDR3 length: 14 amino acids. Between the trimmed V and J ends, which lost 9 bases and 1 base, there was a span of 12 bases. Germline loops: CDR1 SEHNR, CDR2 FQNEAQ (reference sequence). The CDR3 coding sequence is TGTGCCAGAACGGACGGACGGAACACCGGGGAGCTGTTTTTT. Protein: CARTDGRNTGELFF.

This clone was observed a handful of times. This chain links TRBV19 with TRBJ2-7, with TRBD2 matching over 11 bases. V gave up 5 bases and J gave up 3 bases; unmatched junction bases: 9. The CDR3 length is 16 residues. The germline V gene encodes CDR1 LNHDA and CDR2 SQIVND (reference sequence). CDR3 bases: TGTGCCAGTAGTCCCCGACTAGCGGGATTTCTCTACGAGCAGTACTTC. Translating gives CASSPRLAGFLYEQYF.

This clone was seen many times. J is TRBJ1-2 and V is TRBV6-1; D is possibly TRBD1 (5 bases). CDR3 length: 14 residues. In germline, CDR1 is MNHNS, CDR2 SASEGT. Trimming cost V 1 base and J 8 bases, with 14 bases left between them. The CDR3 reads CASSEEGVLLGYTF. CDR3 sequence (DNA): TGTGCCAGCAGTGAAGAAGGGGTCTTACTCGGCTACACCTTC.

CDR3 nucleotides: TGTGCCTGGGCCTTGGGACAGGGGAACTACGAGCAGTACTTC. Translated, it gives CAWALGQGNYEQYF. The chain employs TRBV30 and TRBJ2-7, with 10 positions matching TRBD1. This CDR3 spans 14 amino acids. V gave up 5 bases and J gave up 3 bases; unmatched junction bases: 7. The V gene's germline CDR1 is GTSNPN and CDR2 SVGIG (reference sequence).

There are a few counts of this clone. V is TRBV27 and J is TRBJ2-7; 9 bases map to TRBD2. Trimming at V came to 6 bases and at J to 1 base, leaving 10 bases not matched to a gene. There are 16 residues in the CDR3. Per germline, CDR1 MNHEY and CDR2 SMNVEV (reference sequence). This chain's CDR3 is CASRSTGTSFSYEQYF. For the CDR3, the DNA is TGTGCCAGCAGATCAACCGGGACTAGCTTTTCCTACGAGCAGTACTTC.

The genes are TRBV29-1 and TRBJ1-1, with D possibly matching TRBD1 (6 bases). V lost 5 bases and J lost 1, with 8 bases in between. CDR3 length: 12 residues. Germline V gives CDR1 SQVTM, CDR2 ANQGSEA. The CDR3 loop is CSVQGQNTEAFF. CDR3 nucleotides: TGCAGCGTTCAGGGACAGAACACTGAAGCTTTCTTT.

The J gene is TRBJ2-7, the V gene TRBV7-6, with a possible D match to TRBD1 (5 bases). The V end was cut by 2 bases, the J end by 6 bases, with 14 bases between. Germline-derived CDR1 and CDR2 are SGHVS and FNYEAQ. The CDR3 spans 14 residues. Here the CDR3 DNA reads TGTGCCAGCAGCTTATCAGGGTTGGGCTCCGAGCAGTACTTC. This translates into CASSLSGLGSEQYF.

This clone has only a few counts. This CDR3 reads CSTRRGLAGGSNEQFF. The CDR3 region has the DNA TGCAGCACCCGACGGGGACTAGCGGGAGGGTCCAATGAGCAGTTCTTC. The V and J genes are TRBV29-1 and TRBJ2-1, with 16 bases identical to TRBD2. Losses at the gene ends were 8 bases for V and 6 bases for J; bases not matched to a gene: 10. This CDR3 region has 16 residues. Germline CDR1 and CDR2: SQVTM and ANQGSEA.

This clone appeared a few times. This rearrangement joins TRBV5-1 to TRBJ2-6; 8 bases line up with TRBD2. CDR1 and CDR2 from the germline V gene are SGHRS and YFSETQ. V dropped 0 bases and J dropped 2; count of bases not matched to a gene: 7. This CDR3 is built from 18 residues. CDR3 sequence (DNA): TGCGCCAGCAGCTTGGTTGGCGGGAGGCGACCTGGGGCCAACGTCCTGACTTTC. It yields the protein CASSLVGGRRPGANVLTF.

The chain joins TRBV27 to TRBJ2-5; either TRBD1 or TRBD2 may fit D (5 bases each). The CDR3 has 13 residues. V lost 0 bases and J 5 bases, leaving 7 bases between the germline ends. Germline loops: CDR1 MNHEY, CDR2 SMNVEV (reference sequence). CDR3 sequence reads: CASSLSRGETQYF. CDR3 sequence (DNA): TGTGCCAGCAGTTTATCGAGGGGCGAGACCCAGTACTTC.

This chain connects TRBV5-5 to TRBJ1-1, with 11 positions matching TRBD1. There are 16 residues in the CDR3. J lost 0 bases, V lost 4 bases, and 5 bases had no gene match. CDR1 is SGHKS and CDR2 is YYEKEE in the germline V gene (reference sequence). The CDR3 sequence: CASSTWTGGMNTEAFF. The DNA for the CDR3 is TGTGCCAGCAGCACTTGGACAGGGGGCATGAACACTGAAGCTTTCTTT. Supplemented by reference TRBV5-5 and TRBJ1-1, the full variable domain reads DAGVTQSPTHLIKTRGQQVTLRCSPISGHKSVSWYQQVLGQGPQFIFQYYEKEERGRGNFPDRFSARQFPNYSSELNVNALLLGDSALYLCASSTWTGGMNTEAFFGQGTRLTVV.